This TCR beta chain was obtained from a study of Ad26.COV2.S vaccination and SARS-CoV-2 variants. Study-wide results and limits: Placebo recipients showed lower spike-specific TCR breadth than vaccinees.

Sequencing used immunoSEQ multiplex PCR; TCRdb keeps in-frame clones, though not all of them. The table records approximately 450,000 clones, about 93% of them present only once. Treatment noted: some 20 received Ad26.COV2.S at low or high dose, single or two shots; 5 received placebo; per-sample allocation not given. Samples were taken on day 63 after the first vaccine or placebo injection. About this clone: Its antigen is still unknown.

This TCR derives from a person between 18 and 60 years old who received the Ad26.COV2.S COVID-19 vaccine or a placebo. Sequenced here: peripheral blood, sampled in a trial of Ad26.COV2.S vaccine versus placebo.

For the CDR3, the DNA is TGTGCCAGTAGTATAGCGGGGGGCATCGACGAGCAGTACTTC. Its protein is CASSIAGGIDEQYF. The rearrangement uses TRBV19 and TRBJ2-7; possible D gene TRBD2, 7 bases. V was trimmed by 1 base and J by 5 bases, leaving 12 bases between them. The CDR3 loop spans 14 amino acids. Germline V gene sequence: CDR1 LNHDA, CDR2 SQIVND (reference sequence). Using reference TRBV19 and TRBJ2-7 for the parts outside the CDR3, the full variable domain is DGGITQSPKYLFRKEGQNVTLSCEQNLNHDAMYWYRQDPGQGLRLIYYSQIVNDFQKGDIAEGYSVSREKKESFPLTVTSAQKNPTAFYLCASSIAGGIDEQYFGPGTRLTVT.